Below, 29 T cell receptor beta chains from the same sample are listed, as sequenced in a study of blood T cell repertoires in COVID-19. Repertoires were generated with immunoSEQ multiplex PCR, while TCRdb's copy carries only in-frame clones and drops some. The sample includes more than 20,000 clones, roughly nine tenths of them seen just once. What was sequenced was peripheral blood. These receptors were obtained from a man in his fifties with active COVID-19.

The chain links TRBV6-5 to TRBJ2-1, with TRBD2 matching over 7 bases. This CDR3 has 15 amino acids. V was clipped by 7 bases and J by 8 bases; unmatched bases: 14. Per the germline V gene, CDR1 is MNHEY and CDR2 is SVGAGI. CDR3 sequence reads: CASNRRSGERYEQFF. CDR3 in DNA: TGTGCCAGCAACCGCCGCAGCGGGGAAAGGTATGAGCAGTTCTTC.

V gene TRBV11-1 combines with J gene TRBJ2-5; 14 bases map to TRBD2. Germline V gene sequence: CDR1 SGHAT, CDR2 FQDESV (reference sequence). V gave up 5 bases and J gave up 3 bases; unmatched junction bases: 5. The CDR3 contains 16 residues. Here the CDR3 reads CASSPGLAGGEETQYF. Written as DNA, the CDR3 is TGTGCCAGCAGCCCTGGACTAGCGGGGGGAGAAGAGACCCAGTACTTC.

This CDR3 is CASSLAGWGVPTDTQYF. The CDR3 region has the DNA TGTGCCAGCAGCTTAGCTGGGTGGGGGGTCCCCACAGATACGCAGTATTTT. The chain recombines TRBV7-2 with TRBJ2-3; tentatively, D is TRBD2 (6 bases). Trimming stripped 0 bases from V and 2 bases from J, with 15 bases between. The CDR3 is 17 amino acids. CDR1 and CDR2 from the germline V gene are SGHTA and FQGNSA.

V usage is TRBV19 and J usage is TRBJ1-3, with a tentative D call TRBD1 (5 bases). The V end lost 4 bases, the J end lost 2 bases, and 9 bases lay between the germline ends. The germline CDR1 and CDR2 sequences are LNHDA and SQIVND (reference sequence). The CDR3 contains 14 residues. The DNA of the CDR3 is TGTGCCAGTAGTAACGGGGGGACTGGAAACACCATATATTTT. It codes for CASSNGGTGNTIYF.

This clone was recorded once. The CDR3 protein is CASGPEAFF. Here the CDR3 DNA reads TGTGCCAGCGGCCCTGAAGCTTTCTTT. The V call is TRBV2, the J call TRBJ1-1; no clear D gene. Germline assignment: CDR1 SNHLY and CDR2 FYNNEI. V shed 8 bases and J shed 6 bases, with 4 bases lying between them. This CDR3 region has 9 residues.

The chain carries TRBV7-2 and TRBJ1-2, with D possibly matching TRBD1 (6 bases). Trimming pared 4 bases from V and 4 bases from J, leaving 13 bases between. The CDR3 has 14 residues. CDR1 is SGHTA and CDR2 is FQGNSA in the germline V gene. The chain's CDR3 is CASSSGDRGYGYTF. CDR3 DNA: TGTGCCAGCAGCTCAGGGGACCGGGGCTATGGCTACACCTTC.

This clone appeared a few times. The chain couples TRBV15 to TRBJ2-5, with TRBD2 matching over 7 bases. V shed 5 bases and J 2 bases; nucleotides not matched to a gene: 11. The germline CDR1 and CDR2 sequences are LNHNV and YYDKDF (reference sequence). This CDR3 comprises 16 residues. Written as DNA, the CDR3 is TGTGCCACCAGCCCCCCTTTCCCGGGGGGTCAAGAGACCCAGTACTTC. Protein product: CATSPPFPGGQETQYF.

The CDR3 sequence: CSGGGGPGQPQYF. CDR3 bases: TGCAGCGGAGGAGGGGGCCCGGGCCAGCCCCAGTACTTC. The chain carries TRBV29-1 and TRBJ2-5, with D possibly TRBD1 on 7 matching bases. Germline CDR1 and CDR2: SQVTM and ANQGSEA. The CDR3 sequence is 13 residues long. Trimming removed 7 bases from V and 9 bases from J, with 21 bases in between.

The chain has TRBV7-8 and TRBJ2-7; 7 bases fit TRBD1. V shed 5 bases, J shed 0 bases, and the junction held 7 bases outside the gene matches. Germline V gives CDR1 SGHVS, CDR2 FQNEAQ. This CDR3 is 15 amino acids long. CDR3 loop: CASSDRVTSSYEQYF. Here the CDR3 DNA reads TGTGCCAGCAGCGACAGGGTTACAAGCTCCTACGAGCAGTACTTC.

The chain combines TRBV12-2 with TRBJ2-5; no DNA check was done on the table's D call, TRBD1. TRBV12-2 is a documented pseudogene. The CDR3 covers 15 residues. CDR3 in DNA: TGTGCAAGTCGCTTAGATTTCTGGGGCGGAGAGACCCAGTACTTC. It encodes CASRLDFWGGETQYF.

This clone appeared a single time. The V call is TRBV7-2, the J call TRBJ1-5, with TRBD1 matching over 10 bases. This CDR3 has 17 amino acids. The germline V gene encodes CDR1 SGHTA and CDR2 FQGNSA. J lost 7 bases, V lost 4 bases, and 13 bases had no gene match. The CDR3 sequence is CASSSNPGTGVGQPQHF. As DNA, the CDR3 is TGTGCCAGCAGCTCGAATCCCGGGACAGGGGTCGGCCAGCCCCAGCATTTT.

The chain joins TRBV6-5 to TRBJ2-7; maybe TRBD2 (5 bases). In germline, CDR1 is MNHEY, CDR2 SVGAGI. The CDR3 spans 14 residues. Trimming took 6 bases from V and 3 from J, leaving 15 bases between them. CDR3 sequence: CASRGSPSDYEQYF. The CDR3 nucleotides read TGTGCCAGCAGAGGGAGTCCATCGGACTACGAGCAGTACTTC.

The V and J genes are TRBV29-1 and TRBJ2-7; D is possibly TRBD2 (5 bases). Germline V gene sequence: CDR1 SQVTM, CDR2 ANQGSEA. Trimming stripped 4 bases from V and 6 bases from J, with 10 bases between. CDR3 length: 11 amino acids. CDR3 region: CSVGGSGEQYF. CDR3 in DNA: TGCAGCGTTGGCGGGTCTGGCGAGCAGTACTTC.

This chain links TRBV4-3 with TRBJ1-5; D is undetermined. The CDR3 sequence is 16 residues long. Germline-derived CDR1 and CDR2 are LGHNA and YSLEER. V was shortened by 0 bases and J by 0 bases, with 9 bases between the two germline ends. The CDR3 sequence is CASSQDRGPSNQPQHF. The CDR3, as DNA: TGCGCCAGCAGCCAAGATCGAGGGCCTAGCAATCAGCCCCAGCATTTT.

J is TRBJ2-7 and V is TRBV4-2; 8 bases fit TRBD2. The germline gives CDR1 LGHNA, CDR2 YNFKEQ. Trimming took 1 base from V and 2 from J; bases not matched to a gene: 1. The CDR3 loop spans 14 amino acids. Here the CDR3 reads CASSQASGPYEQYF. CDR3 sequence (DNA): TGTGCCAGCAGCCAAGCTAGCGGGCCCTACGAGCAGTACTTC.

The CDR3 region has the DNA TGTGCCAGCAGCTGGCCGGGACAGGGGGAAGAGACCCAGTACTTC. Amino acids: CASSWPGQGEETQYF. The rearrangement joins TRBV7-9 to TRBJ2-5; 11 bases align to TRBD1. The CDR3 runs to 15 residues. After removal of 4 bases from V and 3 bases from J, the junction contained 4 bases not matched to a gene. The germline V gene has CDR1 SEHNR and CDR2 FQNEAQ (reference sequence).

The chain has TRBV21-1 and TRBJ2-1; the table assigns TRBD2, which was not confirmed against the DNA. TRBV21-1 is marked as a pseudogene. This CDR3 comprises 19 residues. CDR3 nucleotides: TGTGCCAGCAGCAAACGGAGGGCTAGCGGGATGAGCTCCTACAATGAGCAGTTCTTC. Translation: CASSKRRASGMSSYNEQFF.

The chain carries TRBV2 and TRBJ2-7; tentatively, D is TRBD2 (5 bases). Looked up from germline, CDR1 is SNHLY and CDR2 is FYNNEI. CDR3 size: 12 residues. The ends were cut back, 7 bases at V and 3 bases at J, with 10 bases in the middle. Here the CDR3 DNA reads TGTGCCAGCACGGGGTCGAACTACGAGCAGTACTTC. It codes for CASTGSNYEQYF.

The chain is built from TRBV4-3 and TRBJ1-2; D is unclear. This CDR3 region has 14 residues. V was pared by 1 base and J by 4 bases, with 10 bases between. Germline V gives CDR1 LGHNA, CDR2 YSLEER. CDR3 region: CASSQVTGIYGYTF. The DNA of the CDR3 is TGCGCCAGCAGCCAAGTCACGGGGATCTATGGCTACACCTTC.

V gene TRBV5-6 combines with J gene TRBJ2-1; D perhaps matches TRBD2 (5 bases). V lost 0 bases, J lost 0 bases, and 10 bases lay in between. CDR3 size: 16 residues. Germline assignment: CDR1 SGHDT and CDR2 YYEEEE. The CDR3 region is CASSLVSGYSYNEQFF. The CDR3 region has the DNA TGTGCCAGCAGCTTGGTGAGCGGATACTCCTACAATGAGCAGTTCTTC.

The chain couples TRBV5-4 to TRBJ2-3; possibly TRBD1 for D (5 bases). This CDR3 contains 18 residues. V was trimmed by 3 bases and J by 2 bases, leaving 22 bases between them. From germline, CDR1 is SGHNT and CDR2 YYREEE (reference sequence). The CDR3 DNA is TGTGCCAGCAGCTCAGGGTCCGGCGGTTTTCGAACCACAGATACGCAGTATTTT. Protein: CASSSGSGGFRTTDTQYF.

This clone has just one count. The chain employs TRBV27 and TRBJ1-2, with 7 bases aligning to TRBD1. V trimming: 10 bases; J trimming: 1 base; junction bases outside the gene matches: 12. The CDR3 loop spans 15 amino acids. Germline V gene sequence: CDR1 MNHEY, CDR2 SMNVEV (reference sequence). DNA of the CDR3: TGTGCCACCGCCTCCGGGACAGTCGTTAACTATGGCTACACCTTC. Its translation: CATASGTVVNYGYTF.

This chain connects TRBV9 to TRBJ1-6, with 7 positions matching TRBD1. V trimming: 3 bases; J trimming: 0 bases; junction bases outside the gene matches: 3. The CDR3 runs to 16 residues. The V gene's germline CDR1 is SGDLS and CDR2 YYNGEE. CDR3: CASSGQGVSYNSPLHF. CDR3 nucleotides: TGTGCCAGCAGCGGGCAGGGGGTCTCCTATAATTCACCCCTCCACTTT.

The V and J genes are TRBV15 and TRBJ1-6; D is unclear. CDR1 is LNHNV, CDR2 YYDKDF, per germline (reference sequence). Deletions cut 3 bases from V and 9 bases from J, with 9 bases between. The CDR3 runs to 13 residues. CDR3 protein: CATSSRISSPLHF. The CDR3, as DNA: TGTGCCACCAGCAGCCGAATCAGTTCACCCCTCCACTTT.

This clone was recorded only once. The rearrangement joins TRBV28 to TRBJ2-7; D uncertain. CDR3 length: 17 amino acids. Between the trimmed V and J ends, which lost 6 bases and 0 bases, there was a span of 21 bases. The germline CDR1 and CDR2 sequences are MDHEN and SYDVKM. The DNA of the CDR3 is TGTGCCAGCAGACTCCGTCCGAACCGAGCGAACTCCTACGAGCAGTACTTC. Its protein is CASRLRPNRANSYEQYF.

The chain joins TRBV10-2 to TRBJ2-3; D possibly corresponds to TRBD2 (6 bases). The germline V gene encodes CDR1 WSHSY and CDR2 SAAADI. The CDR3 has 16 residues. Between the trimmed V and J ends, which lost 3 bases and 0 bases, there was a span of 13 bases. The CDR3 region has the DNA TGCGCCAGCAGTGAACTTCGGCGGGGAAGCACAGATACGCAGTATTTT. As protein: CASSELRRGSTDTQYF.

The V and J genes are TRBV15 and TRBJ1-1; D gene unclear. Germline V CDR1 and CDR2: LNHNV, YYDKDF (reference sequence). V lost 6 bases and J 1 base, leaving 15 bases between the germline ends. The CDR3 runs 15 residues. The CDR3 protein is CATSPSAGRNTEAFF. The CDR3 DNA reads as TGTGCCACCAGTCCATCCGCCGGGAGGAACACTGAAGCTTTCTTT.

The rearrangement links TRBV2 to TRBJ1-5, with 11 bases matching TRBD1. Per the germline V gene, CDR1 is SNHLY and CDR2 is FYNNEI. The CDR3 is 14 residues long. The V gene end was trimmed by 3 bases and the J gene end by 7 bases; junction bases not matched to a gene: 2. The CDR3 loop reads CASSEGQGEQPQHF. The CDR3 DNA reads TGTGCCAGCAGTGAGGGACAGGGGGAACAGCCCCAGCATTTT.

CDR3 coding DNA: TGTGCCTGGCGGACAGGGGCTAACTATGGCTACACCTTC. Translation gives CAWRTGANYGYTF. The chain uses TRBV30 and TRBJ1-2; 9 bases match TRBD1. Trimming removed 5 bases from V and 0 bases from J; junction bases left unmatched: 1. The CDR3 has 13 amino acids. Germline CDR1 and CDR2: GTSNPN and SVGIG (reference sequence).